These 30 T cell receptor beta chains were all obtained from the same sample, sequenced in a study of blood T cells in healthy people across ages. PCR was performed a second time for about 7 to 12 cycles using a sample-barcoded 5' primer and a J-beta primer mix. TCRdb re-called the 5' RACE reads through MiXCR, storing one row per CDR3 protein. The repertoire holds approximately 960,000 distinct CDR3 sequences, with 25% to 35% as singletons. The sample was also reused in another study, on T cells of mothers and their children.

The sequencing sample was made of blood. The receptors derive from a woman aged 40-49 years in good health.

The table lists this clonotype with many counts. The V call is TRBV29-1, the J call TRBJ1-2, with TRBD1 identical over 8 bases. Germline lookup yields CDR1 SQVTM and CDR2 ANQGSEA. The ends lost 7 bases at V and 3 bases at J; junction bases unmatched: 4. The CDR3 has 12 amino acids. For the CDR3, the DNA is TGCAGCGACCAGGACAGGGACTATGGCTACACCTTC. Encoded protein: CSDQDRDYGYTF.

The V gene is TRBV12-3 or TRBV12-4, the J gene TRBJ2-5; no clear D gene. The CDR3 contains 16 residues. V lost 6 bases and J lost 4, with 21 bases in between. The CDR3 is CASSKASARTRETQYF. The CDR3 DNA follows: TGTGCCAGCAGCAAAGCGAGCGCCAGAACCCGAGAGACCCAGTACTTC.

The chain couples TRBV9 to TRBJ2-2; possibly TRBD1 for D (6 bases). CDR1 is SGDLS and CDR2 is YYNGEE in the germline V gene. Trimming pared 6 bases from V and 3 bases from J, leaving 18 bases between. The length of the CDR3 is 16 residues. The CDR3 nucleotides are TGTGCCAGCACCCTAGGTGGGGGCGGTTACACCGGGGAGCTGTTTTTT. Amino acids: CASTLGGGGYTGELFF.

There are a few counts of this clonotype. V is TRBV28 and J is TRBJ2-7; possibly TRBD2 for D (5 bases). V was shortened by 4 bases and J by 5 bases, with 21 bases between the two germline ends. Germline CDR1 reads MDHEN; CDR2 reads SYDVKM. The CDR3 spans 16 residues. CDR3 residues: CASSYMPGSSVDEQYF. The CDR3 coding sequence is TGTGCCAGCAGTTATATGCCTGGCAGTAGCGTCGACGAGCAGTACTTC.

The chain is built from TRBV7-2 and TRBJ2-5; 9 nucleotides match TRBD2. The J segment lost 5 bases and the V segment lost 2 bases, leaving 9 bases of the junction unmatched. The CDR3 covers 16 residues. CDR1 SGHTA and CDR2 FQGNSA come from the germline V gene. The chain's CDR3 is CASSLTSGAGGETQYF. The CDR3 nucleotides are TGTGCCAGCAGCTTAACATCAGGGGCGGGGGGGGAGACCCAGTACTTC.

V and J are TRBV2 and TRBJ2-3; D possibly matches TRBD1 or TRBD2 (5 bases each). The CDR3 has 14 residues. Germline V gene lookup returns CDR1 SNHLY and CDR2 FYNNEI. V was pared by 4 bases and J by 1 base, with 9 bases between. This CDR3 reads CASSGDAGTDTQYF. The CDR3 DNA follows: TGTGCCAGCAGTGGGGACGCCGGCACAGATACGCAGTATTTT.

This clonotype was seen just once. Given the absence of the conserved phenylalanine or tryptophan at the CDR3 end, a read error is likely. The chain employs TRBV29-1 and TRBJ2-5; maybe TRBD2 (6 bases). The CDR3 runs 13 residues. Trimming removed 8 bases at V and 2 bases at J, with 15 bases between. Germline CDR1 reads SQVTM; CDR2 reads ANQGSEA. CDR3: CSQKGRLQETQYL. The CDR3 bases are TGCAGCCAAAAAGGGAGGCTTCAAGAGACCCAGTACTTA.

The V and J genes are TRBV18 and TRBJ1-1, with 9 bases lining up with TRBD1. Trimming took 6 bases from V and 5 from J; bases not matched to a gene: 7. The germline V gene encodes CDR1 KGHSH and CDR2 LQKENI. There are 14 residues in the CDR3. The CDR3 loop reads CASSFKGTGTEAFF. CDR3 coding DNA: TGTGCCAGCTCGTTCAAGGGGACAGGGACTGAAGCTTTCTTT.

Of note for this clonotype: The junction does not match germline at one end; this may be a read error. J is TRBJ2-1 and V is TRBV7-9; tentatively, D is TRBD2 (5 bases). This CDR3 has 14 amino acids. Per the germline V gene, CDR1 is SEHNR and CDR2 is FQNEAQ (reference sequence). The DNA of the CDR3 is TGTGTCAGCAGCTCTCTAGCCGGGTACAATGAGCAGTTCTTC. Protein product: CVSSSLAGYNEQFF.

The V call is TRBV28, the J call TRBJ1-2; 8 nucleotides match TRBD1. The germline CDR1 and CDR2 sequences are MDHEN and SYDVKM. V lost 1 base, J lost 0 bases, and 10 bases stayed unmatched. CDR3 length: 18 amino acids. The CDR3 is CASSLSGQGGQANYGYTF. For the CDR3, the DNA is TGTGCCAGCAGTTTATCCGGACAGGGAGGGCAAGCTAACTATGGCTACACCTTC.

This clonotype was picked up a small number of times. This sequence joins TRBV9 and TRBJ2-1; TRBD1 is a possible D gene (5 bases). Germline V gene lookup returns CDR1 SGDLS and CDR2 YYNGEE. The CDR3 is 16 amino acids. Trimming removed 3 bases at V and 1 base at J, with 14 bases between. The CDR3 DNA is TGTGCCAGCAGCGGAACCGGACACCCGTCCTACAATGAGCAGTTCTTC. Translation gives CASSGTGHPSYNEQFF.

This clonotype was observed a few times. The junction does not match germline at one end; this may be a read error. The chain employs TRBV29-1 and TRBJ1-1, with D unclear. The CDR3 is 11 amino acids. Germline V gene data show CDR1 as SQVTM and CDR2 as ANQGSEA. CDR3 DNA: TGCAACGTTGAGGAGGGATGGAGAGCTTTCTTT. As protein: CNVEEGWRAFF.

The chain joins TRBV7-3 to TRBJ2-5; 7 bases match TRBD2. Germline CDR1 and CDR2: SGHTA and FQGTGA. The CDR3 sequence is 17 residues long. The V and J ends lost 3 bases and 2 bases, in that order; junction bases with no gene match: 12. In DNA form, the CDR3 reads TGTGCCAGCAGCTTGGGTTTCGGGCTAGCGGAACAAGAGACCCAGTACTTC. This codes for CASSLGFGLAEQETQYF.

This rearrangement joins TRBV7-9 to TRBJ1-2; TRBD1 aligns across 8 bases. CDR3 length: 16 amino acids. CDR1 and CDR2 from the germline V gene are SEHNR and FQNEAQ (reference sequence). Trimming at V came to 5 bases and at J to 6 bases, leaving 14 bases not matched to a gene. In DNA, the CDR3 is TGTGCCAGCAGCCCGACCTTCGACAGGGGAGGTAATGGCTACACCTTC. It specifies CASSPTFDRGGNGYTF.

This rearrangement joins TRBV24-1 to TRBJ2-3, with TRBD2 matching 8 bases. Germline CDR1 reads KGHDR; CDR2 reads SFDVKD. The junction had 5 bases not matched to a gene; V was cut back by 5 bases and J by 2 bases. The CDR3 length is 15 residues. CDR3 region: CATSGGGGPTDTQYF. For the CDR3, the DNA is TGTGCCACCAGTGGTGGCGGGGGGCCCACAGATACGCAGTATTTT.

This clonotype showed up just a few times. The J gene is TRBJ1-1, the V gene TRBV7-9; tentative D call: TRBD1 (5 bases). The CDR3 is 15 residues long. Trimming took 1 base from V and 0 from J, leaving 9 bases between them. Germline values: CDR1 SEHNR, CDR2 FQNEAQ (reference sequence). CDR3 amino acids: CASSLEGRMNTEAFF. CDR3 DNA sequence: TGTGCCAGCAGCTTAGAGGGACGGATGAACACTGAAGCTTTCTTT.

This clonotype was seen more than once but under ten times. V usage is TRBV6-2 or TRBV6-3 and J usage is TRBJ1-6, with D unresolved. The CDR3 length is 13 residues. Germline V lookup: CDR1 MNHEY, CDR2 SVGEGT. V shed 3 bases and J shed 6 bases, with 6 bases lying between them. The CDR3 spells CASSYTGNSPLHF. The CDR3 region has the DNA TGTGCCAGCAGTTATACGGGTAATTCACCCCTCCACTTT.

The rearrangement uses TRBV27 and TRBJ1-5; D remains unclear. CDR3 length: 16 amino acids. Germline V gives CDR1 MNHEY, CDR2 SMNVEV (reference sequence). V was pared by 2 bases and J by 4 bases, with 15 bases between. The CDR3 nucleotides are TGTGCCAGCAGTTTAGGTATGGCCGGGAGGAATCAGCCCCAGCATTTT. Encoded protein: CASSLGMAGRNQPQHF.

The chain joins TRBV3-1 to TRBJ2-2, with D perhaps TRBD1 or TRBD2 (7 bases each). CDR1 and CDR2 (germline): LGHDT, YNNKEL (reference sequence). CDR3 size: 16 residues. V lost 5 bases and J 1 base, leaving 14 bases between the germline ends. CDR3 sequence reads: CASSSTGTMNTGELFF. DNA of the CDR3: TGTGCCAGCAGCTCGACAGGGACTATGAACACCGGGGAGCTGTTTTTT.

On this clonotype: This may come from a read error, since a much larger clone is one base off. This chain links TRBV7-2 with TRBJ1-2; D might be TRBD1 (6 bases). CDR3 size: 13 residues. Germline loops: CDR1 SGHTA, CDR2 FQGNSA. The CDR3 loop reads CASSVQGSLGHTF. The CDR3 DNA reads TGTGCCAGCAGCGTACAGGGATCCCTTGGCCACACCTTC.

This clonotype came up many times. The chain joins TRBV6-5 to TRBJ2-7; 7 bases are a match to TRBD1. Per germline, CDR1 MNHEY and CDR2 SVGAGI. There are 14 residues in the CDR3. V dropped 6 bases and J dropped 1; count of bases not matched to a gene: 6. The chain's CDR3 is CASSSTGKSYEQYF. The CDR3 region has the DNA TGTGCCAGCAGCTCGACAGGGAAGTCCTACGAGCAGTACTTC.

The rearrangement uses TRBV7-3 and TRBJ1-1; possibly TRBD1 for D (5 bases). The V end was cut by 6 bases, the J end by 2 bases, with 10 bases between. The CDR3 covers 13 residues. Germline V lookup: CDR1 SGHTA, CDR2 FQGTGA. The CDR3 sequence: CASRYDRNTEAFF. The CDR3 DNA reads TGTGCCAGCAGATATGACAGAAACACTGAAGCTTTCTTT.

Here the CDR3 DNA reads TGTGCCAGCAGCTTAGTGTCCTTTGGGGGAGATAGCACAGATACGCAGTATTTT. Amino acid sequence: CASSLVSFGGDSTDTQYF. The rearrangement links TRBV7-9 to TRBJ2-3, with D perhaps being TRBD1 or TRBD2 (5 bases each). The CDR3 extends over 18 amino acids. Per germline, CDR1 SEHNR and CDR2 FQNEAQ (reference sequence). V lost 1 base and J 0 bases, leaving 17 bases between the germline ends. Using reference TRBV7-9 and TRBJ2-3 for the parts outside the CDR3, the full variable domain is DTGVSQNPRHKITKRGQNVTFRCDPISEHNRLYWYRQTLGQGPEFLTYFQNEAQLEKSRLLSDRFSAERPKGSFSTLEIQRTEQGDSAMYLCASSLVSFGGDSTDTQYFGPGTRLTVL.

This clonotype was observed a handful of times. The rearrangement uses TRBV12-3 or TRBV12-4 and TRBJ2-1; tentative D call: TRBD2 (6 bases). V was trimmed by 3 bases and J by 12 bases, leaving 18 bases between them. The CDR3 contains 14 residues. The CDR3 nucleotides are TGTGCCAGCAGTTTGACATCGGGGGAAGTTGGGCAGTTCTTC. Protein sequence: CASSLTSGEVGQFF.

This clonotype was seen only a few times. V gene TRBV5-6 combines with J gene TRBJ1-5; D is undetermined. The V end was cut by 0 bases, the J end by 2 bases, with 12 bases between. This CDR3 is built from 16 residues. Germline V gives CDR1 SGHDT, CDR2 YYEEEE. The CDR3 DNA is TGTGCCAGCAGCTTGGGAGCCTGGGGTGGCAATCAGCCCCAGCATTTT. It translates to CASSLGAWGGNQPQHF.

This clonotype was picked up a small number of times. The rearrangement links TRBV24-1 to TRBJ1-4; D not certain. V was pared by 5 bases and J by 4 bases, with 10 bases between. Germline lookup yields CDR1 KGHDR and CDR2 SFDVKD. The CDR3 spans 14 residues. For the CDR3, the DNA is TGTGCCACCAGTGCGGGCGGGCTTAATGAAAAACTGTTTTTT. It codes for CATSAGGLNEKLFF.

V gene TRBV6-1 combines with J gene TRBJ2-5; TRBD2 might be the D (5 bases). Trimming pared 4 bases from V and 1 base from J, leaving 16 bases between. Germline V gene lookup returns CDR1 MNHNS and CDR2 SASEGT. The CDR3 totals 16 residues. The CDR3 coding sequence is TGTGCCAGCAGTGGATCCCCAGCGGAAACCCAAGAGACCCAGTACTTC. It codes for CASSGSPAETQETQYF.

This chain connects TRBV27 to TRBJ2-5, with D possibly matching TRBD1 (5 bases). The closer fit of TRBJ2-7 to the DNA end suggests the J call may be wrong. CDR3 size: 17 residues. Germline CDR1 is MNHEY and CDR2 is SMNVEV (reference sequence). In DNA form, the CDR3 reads TGTGCCAGCAGCGTCCAGGGTAGAGGCTCCCTCACCTACGAGCAGTACTTC. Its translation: CASSVQGRGSLTYEQYF.

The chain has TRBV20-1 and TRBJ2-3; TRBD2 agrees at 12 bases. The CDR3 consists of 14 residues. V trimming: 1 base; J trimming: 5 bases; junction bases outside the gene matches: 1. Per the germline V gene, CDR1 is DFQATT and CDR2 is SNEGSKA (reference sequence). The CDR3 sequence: CSARGLAGEDTQYF. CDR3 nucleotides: TGCAGTGCTAGAGGACTAGCGGGGGAAGATACGCAGTATTTT.

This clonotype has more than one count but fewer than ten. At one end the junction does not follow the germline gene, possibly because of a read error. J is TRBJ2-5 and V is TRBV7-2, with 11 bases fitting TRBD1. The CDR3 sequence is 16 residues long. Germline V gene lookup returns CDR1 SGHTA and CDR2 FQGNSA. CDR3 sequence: CASSLTGTGGEETQYF. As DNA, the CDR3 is TGTGCCAGTAGCTTAACCGGGACAGGGGGGGAAGAGACCCAGTACTTC.